This T cell receptor beta chain came from a study of T-cell reconstitution after alpha-beta-depleted transplantation in children. At least ten counts were recorded for this clonotype. The TCRbeta library was prepared with unique molecular identifiers. TCRdb used MiXCR to reprocess the PCR reads, holding one entry per CDR3 protein. The data show just over 200,000 distinct CDR3 sequences, with approximately 8% seen just once and 35% to 45% held by the top ten. This CDR3 region has 15 residues. Germline CDR1 and CDR2: MGHDK and SYGVNS. V gave up 3 bases and J gave up 2 bases; unmatched junction bases: 5.

The sequence was obtained from a male patient between 2 and 10 years old who had a stem cell transplant for acute myeloid leukemia, so the T cells may come from the graft donor. This specimen was PBMCs, mostly from graft donor cells, taken 360 days after TCRalphabeta/CD19-depleted stem cell transplant. The chain uses TRBV25-1 and TRBJ2-7; TRBD2 agrees at 9 bases. CDR3 nucleotides: TGTGCCAGCAGTGAGGCTAGCGGGACAACCTACGAGCAGTACTTC. Its protein is CASSEASGTTYEQYF.